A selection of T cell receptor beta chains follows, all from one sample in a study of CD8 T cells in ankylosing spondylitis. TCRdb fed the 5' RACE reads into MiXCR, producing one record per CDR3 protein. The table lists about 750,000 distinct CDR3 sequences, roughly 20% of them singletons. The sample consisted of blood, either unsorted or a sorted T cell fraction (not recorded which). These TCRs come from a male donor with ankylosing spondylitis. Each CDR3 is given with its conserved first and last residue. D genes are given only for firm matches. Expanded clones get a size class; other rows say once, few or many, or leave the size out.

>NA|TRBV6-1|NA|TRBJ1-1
TGTGCCAGCAGGGCGGGGGTTTTGGCTGAAGCTTTCTTT
CASRAGVLAEAFF
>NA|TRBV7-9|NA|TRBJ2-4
TGTGCCAGCAGACCACAGGGTCGAAACATTCAGTACTTC
CASRPQGRNIQYF
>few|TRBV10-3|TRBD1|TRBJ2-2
TGTGCCATCAGTGACCCTCTGGACAGGGGGGGAAATACCGGGGAGCTGTTTTTT
CAISDPLDRGGNTGELFF
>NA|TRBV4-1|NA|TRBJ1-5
TGCGCCAGCAGCCTAATACAGGGTTCGGATCAGCCCCAGCATTTT
CASSLIQGSDQPQHF
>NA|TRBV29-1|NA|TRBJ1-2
TGCAGCGTTGACGGGGGTTATGGCTACACCTTC
CSVDGGYGYTF
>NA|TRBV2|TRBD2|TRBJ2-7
TGTGCCAGCAATCTAGCGGGGGCAGGGTATTACGAGCAGTACTTC
CASNLAGAGYYEQYF
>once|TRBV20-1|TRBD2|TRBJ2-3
TGCAGTGCTGCTCTGGCGGGGGGAACAGATACGCAGTATTTT
CSAALAGGTDTQYF
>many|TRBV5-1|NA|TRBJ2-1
TGCGCCAGCAGCTTGGTAGCTCCCCCGCGTGAGCAGTTCTTC
CASSLVAPPREQFF
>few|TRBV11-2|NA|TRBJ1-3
TGTGCCAGCAGCAACCAGATCTCTGGAAACACCATATATTTT
CASSNQISGNTIYF
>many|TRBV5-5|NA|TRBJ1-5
TGTGCCAGCAGCTTAGGGTACAATCAGCCCCAGCATTTT
CASSLGYNQPQHF
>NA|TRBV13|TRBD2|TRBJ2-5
TGTGCCAGCAGCTGGAGGACTAGCGGCGGGAATCAAGAGACCCAGTACTTC
CASSWRTSGGNQETQYF
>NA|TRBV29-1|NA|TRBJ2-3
TGCAGCGTTCATCCGGTCAGCACAGATACGCAGTATTTT
CSVHPVSTDTQYF
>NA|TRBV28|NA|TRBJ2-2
TGTGCCAGCAGTTTCGCGCCAGGAAGAACCGGGGAGCTGTTTTTT
CASSFAPGRTGELFF
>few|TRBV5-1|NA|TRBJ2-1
TGCGCCAGCAGCTATGTTAGCGGATACAATGAGCAGTTCTTC
CASSYVSGYNEQFF
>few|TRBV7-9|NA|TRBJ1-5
TGTGCCAGCAGCCCAATGGGGGACCATCAGCCCCAGCATTTT
CASSPMGDHQPQHF
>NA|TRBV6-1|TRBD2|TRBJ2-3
TGTGCCAGCAGTGAAGGACTAGCAGTAGATACGCAGTATTTT
CASSEGLAVDTQYF
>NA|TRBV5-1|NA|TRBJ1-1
TGCGCCAGCAGCACACTGGGCCAGTCCTTCGACACTGAAGCTTTCTTT
CASSTLGQSFDTEAFF
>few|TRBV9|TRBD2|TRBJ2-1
TGTGCCAGCAGCGTAGTCCCTCCTAGCGGTACCTACAATGAGCAGTTCTTC
CASSVVPPSGTYNEQFF
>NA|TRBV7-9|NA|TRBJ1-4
TGTGCCAGCAGCTCCTTGGCCTCTGTCAATGAAAAACTGTTTTTT
CASSSLASVNEKLFF
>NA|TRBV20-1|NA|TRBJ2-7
TGCAGTGCTAGAGATTTCCAGGGGGGTATGGGATACGAGCAGTACTTC
CSARDFQGGMGYEQYF
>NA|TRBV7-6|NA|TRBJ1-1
TGTGCCAGCAGCCGGGGGGCCCCGGTGAACACTGAAGCTTTCTTT
CASSRGAPVNTEAFF
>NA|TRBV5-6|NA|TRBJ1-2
TGTGCCAGCAGCGCTGGGGTGGGCAGCCCTAACTATGGCTACACCTTC
CASSAGVGSPNYGYTF
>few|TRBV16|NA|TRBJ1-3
TGTGCCAGCAGCCCCCGAGATGAGGTCGGAAACACCATATATTTT
CASSPRDEVGNTIYF
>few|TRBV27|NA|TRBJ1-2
TGTGCCAGCAGTCCTCGCCCGGGCAGTCACCCTGGCTACACCTTC
CASSPRPGSHPGYTF
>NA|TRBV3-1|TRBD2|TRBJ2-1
TGTGCCAGCAGCCCCCGGACTAGCGCTGTCTACAATGAGCAGTTCTTC
CASSPRTSAVYNEQFF
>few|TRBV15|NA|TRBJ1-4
TGTGCCACCAGCAGAGCCCGTAATGAAAAACTGTTTTTT
CATSRARNEKLFF
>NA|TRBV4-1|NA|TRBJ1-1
TGCGCCAGCAGCCAAGATGGTCGGGAGACTGAAGCTTTCTTT
CASSQDGRETEAFF
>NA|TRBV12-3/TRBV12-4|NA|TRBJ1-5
TGTGCCAGCAGTGTTGGGGACGGGTGGGTTCGGCCCCAGCATTTT
CASSVGDGWVRPQHF
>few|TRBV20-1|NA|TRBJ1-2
TGCAGTGCTAGAGAGGCGGTCTGGGGAAACTATGGCTACACCTTC
CSAREAVWGNYGYTF
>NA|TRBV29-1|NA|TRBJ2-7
TGCAGCGTTGAAGGACCCCTCGGGGCAGGGAGCTCCTACGAGCAGTACTTC
CSVEGPLGAGSSYEQYF
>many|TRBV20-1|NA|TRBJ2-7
TGCAGTGCTAGAGAACAAGAAGGGGAGCAGTACTTC
CSAREQEGEQYF
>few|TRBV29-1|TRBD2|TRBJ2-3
TGCAGCTCTGAGCGGGGGCGCGGCACAGATACGCAGTATTTT
CSSERGRGTDTQYF
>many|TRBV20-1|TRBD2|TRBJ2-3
TGCAGTGCAAGACGGGGGGGGCCAGATACGCAGTATTTT
CSARRGGPDTQYF
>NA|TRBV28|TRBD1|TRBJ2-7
TGTGCCAGCAGACCAGGGTCCGGGACAGGGGGGCAAGAGCAGTACTTC
CASRPGSGTGGQEQYF
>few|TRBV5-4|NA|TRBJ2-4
TGTGCCAGCAGCCCGGGGGGCCAGGGAAGCGGGAACATTCAGTACTTC
CASSPGGQGSGNIQYF
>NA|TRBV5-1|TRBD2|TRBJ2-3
TGCGCCAGCAGACAGACTAGCGGGAGTGTAGATACGCAGTATTTT
CASRQTSGSVDTQYF
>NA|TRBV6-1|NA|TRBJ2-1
TGTGCCAGCGGGGATAGGCTAGCGAAGTCGAGCTCCTACAATGAGCAGTTCTTC
CASGDRLAKSSSYNEQFF
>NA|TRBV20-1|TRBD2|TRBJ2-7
TGCAGTGCGGGGTCTAGCGGGAGAACCTACGAGCAGTACTTC
CSAGSSGRTYEQYF
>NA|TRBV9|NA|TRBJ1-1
TGTGCCAGCAGCTACACACAAGGGGCCGGGAACACTGAAGCTTTCTTT
CASSYTQGAGNTEAFF
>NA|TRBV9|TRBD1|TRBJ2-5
TGTGCCAGCAGCCGTAGAGGTGAGGGGGCGAGTCAAGAGACCCAGTACTTC
CASSRRGEGASQETQYF
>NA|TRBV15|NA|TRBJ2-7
TGTGCCACCAGCAGAGGCGGAGGCGCCTACGAGCAGTACTTC
CATSRGGGAYEQYF
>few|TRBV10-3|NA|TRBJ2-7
TGTGCCATCAGTGAGCAATCTTACGAGCAGTACTTC
CAISEQSYEQYF
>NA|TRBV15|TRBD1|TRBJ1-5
TGTGCCACCAGCAGACACCAGGGGGTAGGCCAGCCCCAGCATTTT
CATSRHQGVGQPQHF
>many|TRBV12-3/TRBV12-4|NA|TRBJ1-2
TGTGCCAGCAGCCGAGATAACTATGGCTACACCTTC
CASSRDNYGYTF
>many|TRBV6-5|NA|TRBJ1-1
TGTGCCAGCAGTTACCTGTGGTTAGGAAAAGGGACTGAAGCTTTCTTT
CASSYLWLGKGTEAFF
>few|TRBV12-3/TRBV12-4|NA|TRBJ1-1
TGTGCCAGCAGACCTACAGGGAGCACTGAAGCTTTCTTT
CASRPTGSTEAFF
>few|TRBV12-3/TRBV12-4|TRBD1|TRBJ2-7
TGTGCCAGCACTCCGTTGGGGACAGTCTACGAGCAGTACTTC
CASTPLGTVYEQYF
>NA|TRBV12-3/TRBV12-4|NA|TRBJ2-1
TGTGCCAGCAGTTTAAGGGACTCCTCCTATGAGCAGTTCTTC
CASSLRDSSYEQFF
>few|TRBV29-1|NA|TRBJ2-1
TGCAGGCCCCTGCTGAAGGACGTCGAAGAGGGTAGCAATGAGCAGTTCTTC
CRPLLKDVEEGSNEQFF